This T cell receptor beta chain derives from a study of blood T cell repertoires in COVID-19. Study-wide background: Sites in the United States, Italy and Spain provided acute and convalescent COVID-19 samples. T cells, B-cell-depleted T cells, or PBMCs provided the cDNA or gDNA that served as material.

CDR3 length equals 15 residues. V lost 5 bases and J lost 0, with 13 bases in between. Germline assignment: CDR1 MNHEY and CDR2 SVGAGI. Sequencing used immunoSEQ multiplex PCR; TCRdb keeps in-frame clones, though not all of them. The data show some 60,000 clones, approximately 92% seen once. The origin of this receptor is a man in his 60s with acute or convalescent COVID-19. Material: peripheral blood. The J gene is TRBJ1-2, the V gene TRBV6-5; TRBD1 might be the D (6 bases). The DNA for the CDR3 is TGTGCCAGCAGTCCAGGACAGAGGGCTAACTATGGCTACACCTTC. Translating it yields CASSPGQRANYGYTF.